Below are 29 T cell receptor beta chains sequenced from a single sample in a study of blood T cell repertoires in COVID-19. Some clones are missing from TCRdb's copy, which holds only in-frame ones; the method was immunoSEQ multiplex PCR. The sample holds about 140,000 clones, 75% to 85% seen once. The sequencing input was peripheral blood. These TCRs come from a man in his sixties with active or convalescent COVID-19.

The chain employs TRBV10-3 and TRBJ2-4, with TRBD2 matching over 9 bases. V dropped 0 bases and J dropped 0; count of bases not matched to a gene: 6. The CDR3 spans 18 residues. In germline, CDR1 is ENHRY, CDR2 SYGVKD. In DNA form, the CDR3 reads TGTGCCATCAGTGAGTCCCTAGCGGGAAATTTAGCCAAAAACATTCAGTACTTC. Its translation is CAISESLAGNLAKNIQYF.

J is TRBJ1-1 and V is TRBV7-8; tentatively, D is TRBD1 (6 bases). Germline V gene data show CDR1 as SGHVS and CDR2 as FQNEAQ. V was clipped by 4 bases and J by 5 bases, with 11 bases between them. The CDR3 extends over 13 amino acids. The CDR3 loop reads CASSSRTGTEAFF. The DNA for the CDR3 is TGTGCCAGCAGCTCCCGAACAGGGACTGAAGCTTTCTTT.

V and J are TRBV4-3 and TRBJ2-5, with 10 nucleotides matching TRBD2. The V gene's germline CDR1 is LGHNA and CDR2 YSLEER. Losses at the gene ends were 4 bases for V and 4 bases for J; bases not matched to a gene: 3. The CDR3 runs to 14 residues. The CDR3 sequence is CASSLRLAGETQYF. The CDR3 bases are TGCGCCAGCAGCCTCCGACTAGCGGGAGAGACCCAGTACTTC.

J is TRBJ1-2 and V is TRBV6-5, with 11 bases lining up with TRBD1. Unmatched junction bases numbered 0, after V lost 2 bases and J lost 7 bases. In germline, CDR1 is MNHEY, CDR2 SVGAGI. The CDR3 totals 13 residues. CDR3 in amino acids: CASSYGTGGGYTF. Written as DNA, the CDR3 is TGTGCCAGCAGTTACGGGACAGGGGGTGGCTACACCTTC.

This clone was observed once. The chain carries TRBV10-2 and TRBJ2-2; D might be TRBD1 (6 bases). Trimming stripped 7 bases from V and 0 bases from J, with 18 bases between. This CDR3 is 17 amino acids long. Germline CDR1 WSHSY, CDR2 SAAADI. In nucleotides, the CDR3 is TGCGCCAGCATCCCCCTGGACAGCTCCGCGAACACCGGGGAGCTGTTTTTT. Protein sequence: CASIPLDSSANTGELFF.

This sequence joins TRBV4-3 and TRBJ2-3; D is possibly TRBD2 (6 bases). The CDR3 extends over 17 amino acids. The V end was cut by 0 bases, the J end by 0 bases, with 13 bases between. The V gene's germline CDR1 is LGHNA and CDR2 YSLEER. DNA for the CDR3: TGCGCCAGCAGCCAAGATCCGGGGGTACCTAGCACAGATACGCAGTATTTT. Translated, it gives CASSQDPGVPSTDTQYF.

The chain links TRBV6-5 to TRBJ2-1; TRBD2 aligns across 13 bases. Germline V gene sequence: CDR1 MNHEY, CDR2 SVGAGI. Trimming cost V 0 bases and J 9 bases; bases outside gene matches: 5. The CDR3 is made up of 16 amino acids. The CDR3 spells CASSYSGLAGASEQFF. The CDR3 DNA reads as TGTGCCAGCAGTTACTCCGGACTAGCGGGAGCCAGTGAGCAGTTCTTC.

The rearrangement joins TRBV27 to TRBJ2-6, with no clear D. V lost 11 bases and J lost 2, with 10 bases in between. Looked up from germline, CDR1 is MNHEY and CDR2 is SMNVEV (reference sequence). This CDR3 has 13 amino acids. The CDR3 DNA follows: TGTGCCGCCGGAGTCCCTGGGGCCAACGTCCTGACTTTC. Encoded protein: CAAGVPGANVLTF.

The chain combines TRBV5-1 with TRBJ2-5; 8 nucleotides line up with TRBD1. Germline V gene lookup returns CDR1 SGHRS and CDR2 YFSETQ. J was trimmed by 3 bases and V by 0 bases; bases with no gene match: 4. The CDR3 covers 15 residues. The CDR3 here is CASSLGVDREETQYF. The CDR3 DNA sequence: TGCGCCAGCAGCTTGGGGGTGGACAGGGAAGAGACCCAGTACTTC.

This rearrangement joins TRBV7-2 to TRBJ1-3; no clear D gene. Germline loops: CDR1 SGHTA, CDR2 FQGNSA. V gave up 3 bases and J gave up 1 base, with 13 bases separating them. This CDR3 region has 16 residues. The CDR3: CASSFSALPSGNTIYF. For the CDR3, the DNA is TGTGCCAGCAGCTTTTCAGCACTACCATCTGGAAACACCATATATTTT.

This clone was detected only a few times. The V call is TRBV5-1, the J call TRBJ2-7; D is possibly TRBD2 (6 bases). This CDR3 has 13 residues. V lost 2 bases to trimming and J lost 4 bases, with 10 bases between them. Germline-derived CDR1 and CDR2 are SGHRS and YFSETQ. In DNA, the CDR3 is TGCGCCAGCAGCTTTGGGGGAGGTTACGAGCAGTACTTC. Residues: CASSFGGGYEQYF.

The chain carries TRBV7-2 and TRBJ1-5; D remains unclear. The V gene lost 5 bases and the J gene lost 1 base, with 12 bases spanning the gap. Germline V lookup: CDR1 SGHTA, CDR2 FQGNSA. CDR3 length: 15 residues. CDR3 in DNA: TGTGCCAGCAGCCCGAGTCGGAGCAGCAATCAGCCCCAGCATTTT. Protein product: CASSPSRSSNQPQHF.

The genes are TRBV6-5 and TRBJ1-2, with no clear D. Trimming took off 2 bases at V and 0 bases at J, with 10 bases between the two ends. From germline, CDR1 is MNHEY and CDR2 SVGAGI. This CDR3 contains 15 residues. CDR3 residues: CASSYARRTNYGYTF. CDR3 nucleotides: TGTGCCAGCAGTTACGCGCGCAGGACTAACTATGGCTACACCTTC.

The chain is built from TRBV6-5 and TRBJ2-7, with TRBD1 as a possible D gene (5 bases). CDR1 and CDR2 from the germline V gene are MNHEY and SVGAGI. The CDR3 is 14 residues long. The V and J ends lost 3 bases and 2 bases respectively, with 11 bases between them. CDR3 bases: TGTGCCAGCAGTTATGACAGACCCCCCTACGAGCAGTACTTC. The encoded protein is CASSYDRPPYEQYF.

The CDR3 sequence is CASSLGGPTDTQYF. The DNA for the CDR3 is TGTGCCAGCAGCTTAGGTGGGCCCACAGATACGCAGTATTTT. The chain is built from TRBV7-8 and TRBJ2-3; D uncertain. Between the trimmed V and J ends, which lost 1 base and 2 bases, there was a span of 7 bases. The CDR3 contains 14 residues. Germline V CDR1 and CDR2: SGHVS, FQNEAQ. The full variable domain, completed using reference TRBV7-8 and TRBJ2-3, is GAGVSQSPRYKVAKRGQDVALRCDPISGHVSLFWYQQALGQGPEFLTYFQNEAQLDKSGLPSDRFFAERPEGSVSTLKIQRTQQEDSAVYLCASSLGGPTDTQYFGPGTRLTVL.

The genes are TRBV28 and TRBJ1-2, with D perhaps TRBD1 (5 bases). Germline V lookup: CDR1 MDHEN, CDR2 SYDVKM. This CDR3 is built from 11 residues. V shed 9 bases and J shed 10 bases, with 15 bases lying between them. The CDR3 nucleotides read TGTGCCAGACAGGATTCGGCGGACTACACCTTC. This gives the protein CARQDSADYTF.

In this sample, this clone turned up once. The chain recombines TRBV6-2 or TRBV6-3 with TRBJ2-5; TRBD1 matches at 10 bases. This CDR3 contains 15 residues. J lost 0 bases, V lost 2 bases, and 0 bases had no gene match. Germline V CDR1 and CDR2: MNHEY, SVGEGT. The DNA for the CDR3 is TGTGCCAGCAGTTACGGGACAGGGGACCAAGAGACCCAGTACTTC. Translated: CASSYGTGDQETQYF.

This clone appeared a few times. The chain links TRBV12-3 or TRBV12-4 to TRBJ1-2, with 9 bases aligning to TRBD1. The trim removed 7 bases at V and 7 bases at J, leaving 7 bases unmatched. This CDR3 is built from 13 residues. This chain's CDR3 is CASTRDRVGGYTF. For the CDR3, the DNA is TGTGCCAGCACAAGGGACAGGGTTGGTGGCTACACCTTC.

The V and J genes are TRBV5-1 and TRBJ1-4; D perhaps matches TRBD1 (5 bases). This CDR3 spans 18 amino acids. Trimming took off 5 bases at V and 7 bases at J, with 27 bases between the two ends. Looked up from germline, CDR1 is SGHRS and CDR2 is YFSETQ. CDR3 coding DNA: TGCGCCAGCAGACCTAAGACAGATACCGGTCCAGAAGGTGAAAAACTGTTTTTT. It translates to CASRPKTDTGPEGEKLFF. The variable domain in full, completed from reference TRBV5-1 and TRBJ1-4, reads KAGVTQTPRYLIKTRGQQVTLSCSPISGHRSVSWYQQTPGQGLQFLFEYFSETQRNKGNFPGRFSGRQFSNSRSEMNVSTLELGDSALYLCASRPKTDTGPEGEKLFFGSGTQLSVL.

The rearrangement uses TRBV6-6 and TRBJ2-2; D is unresolved. The CDR3 contains 14 residues. V lost 8 bases and J 2 bases, leaving 12 bases between the germline ends. Germline V CDR1 and CDR2: MNHNY, SVGAGI (reference sequence). CDR3 amino acids: CASRRLENTGELFF. DNA for the CDR3: TGTGCCAGCCGACGGCTAGAAAACACCGGGGAGCTGTTTTTT.

V gene TRBV9 combines with J gene TRBJ1-6; D not resolved. The V end was cut by 0 bases, the J end by 0 bases, with 7 bases between. There are 16 residues in the CDR3. The germline V gene encodes CDR1 SGDLS and CDR2 YYNGEE. The CDR3 nucleotides are TGTGCCAGCAGCGTAGGGGCCAGCTCCTATAATTCACCCCTCCACTTT. Translating gives CASSVGASSYNSPLHF.

The V call is TRBV5-4, the J call TRBJ2-2; 9 nucleotides line up with TRBD1. Germline-derived CDR1 and CDR2 are SGHNT and YYREEE (reference sequence). The CDR3 loop spans 15 amino acids. The V and J ends lost 2 bases and 3 bases, in that order; junction bases with no gene match: 2. The chain's CDR3 is CASSFDRGDTGELFF. DNA for the CDR3: TGTGCCAGCAGCTTCGACAGGGGGGACACCGGGGAGCTGTTTTTT.

The chain's CDR3 is CASSQDHGGSYNSPLHF. CDR3 in DNA: TGTGCCAGCAGCCAAGATCACGGGGGATCCTATAATTCACCCCTCCACTTT. The V gene is TRBV3-1 (or the pseudogene TRBV3-2), the J gene TRBJ1-6, with D maybe TRBD1 (5 bases). V lost 0 bases, J lost 1 base, and 10 bases lay in between. The germline gives CDR1 LGHDT, CDR2 YNNKEL (reference sequence). The CDR3 runs 17 residues.

The chain carries TRBV18 and TRBJ1-1, with a weak D call TRBD1 (6 bases). Germline loops: CDR1 KGHSH, CDR2 LQKENI. The V and J ends lost 5 bases and 10 bases respectively, with 20 bases between them. This CDR3 is built from 14 residues. In DNA, the CDR3 is TGTGCCAGCTCATCTACTTTAGAGGGCAGGGGAGCTTTCTTT. Translated, it gives CASSSTLEGRGAFF.

V gene TRBV24-1 combines with J gene TRBJ2-7; D might be TRBD1 (6 bases). The CDR3 totals 16 residues. Trimming pared 2 bases from V and 2 bases from J, leaving 15 bases between. Looked up from germline, CDR1 is KGHDR and CDR2 is SFDVKD. The CDR3 loop is CATSDYRVWTPYEQYF. CDR3 nucleotides: TGTGCCACCAGTGATTACAGGGTTTGGACTCCCTACGAGCAGTACTTC.

The chain uses TRBV5-1 and TRBJ1-1; 9 bases are shared with TRBD1. Trimming removed 4 bases from V and 6 bases from J; junction bases left unmatched: 16. The CDR3 length is 17 residues. CDR1 SGHRS and CDR2 YFSETQ come from the germline V gene. This chain's CDR3 is CASSPWLRDRVFAEAFF. The CDR3 bases are TGCGCCAGCAGCCCCTGGCTCCGGGACAGGGTTTTTGCTGAAGCTTTCTTT.

The chain has TRBV2 and TRBJ1-2, with D perhaps matching TRBD1 (6 bases). The germline V gene has CDR1 SNHLY and CDR2 FYNNEI. Deletions cut 6 bases from V and 2 bases from J, with 13 bases between. The CDR3 length is 14 residues. Written as DNA, the CDR3 is TGTGCCAGCAGCCCGGGTGACAGGAACTATGGCTACACCTTC. It is translated as CASSPGDRNYGYTF.

V gene TRBV9 combines with J gene TRBJ2-3; D remains ambiguous. The V gene lost 0 bases and the J gene lost 1 base, with 6 bases spanning the gap. Germline CDR1 is SGDLS and CDR2 is YYNGEE. The CDR3 is 14 residues long. The CDR3 loop is CASSVERGTDTQYF. The CDR3 DNA follows: TGTGCCAGCAGCGTAGAGCGAGGCACAGATACGCAGTATTTT.

This chain connects TRBV4-1 to TRBJ2-7; TRBD2 is a possible D gene (6 bases). Trimming shortened V by 2 bases and J by 7 bases, and 24 bases separated the two germline ends. Looked up from germline, CDR1 is MGHRA and CDR2 is YSYEKL. There are 17 residues in the CDR3. CDR3 residues: CASSQFGGRAATREQYF. As DNA, the CDR3 is TGCGCCAGCAGCCAATTCGGGGGAAGGGCCGCTACGCGGGAGCAGTACTTC.